This TCR beta chain is drawn from a study of blood T cell repertoires in COVID-19. Per the original data handling: Amplified reference gene primers provided the basis for estimating nucleated cell counts. Clones were sequenced by immunoSEQ multiplex PCR, and TCRdb holds only the in-frame ones, with some missing. D and trimming come from the DNA, and the V and J calls and clone size come from that table. The table records about 210,000 clones, around 83% of them present only once. The germline V gene encodes CDR1 SGDLS and CDR2 YYNGEE. The CDR3 extends over 15 amino acids. V dropped 3 bases and J dropped 8; count of bases not matched to a gene: 8.

The clonotype was recovered from a man aged 45-65 years with active or convalescent COVID-19. The chain combines TRBV9 with TRBJ1-2, with 12 bases lining up with TRBD1. The sequenced material came from peripheral blood. This CDR3 is CASSGSPGTGGGYTF. The CDR3 bases are TGTGCCAGCAGCGGGAGCCCTGGGACAGGGGGCGGCTACACCTTC.